Below, one T cell receptor (beta chain) is given with its context. An end of the junction differs from the germline gene, which may be a read error. A sample-barcoded 5' primer and a J-beta primer mix were used in a second PCR of about 7 to 12 cycles. TCRdb recomputed calls from the 5' RACE reads with MiXCR, one row per CDR3 protein. The repertoire holds some 900,000 distinct CDR3 sequences, with about 28% as singletons. This sample is drawn from a study of blood T cells in healthy people across ages. The CDR3 length is 14 residues. Germline V gene sequence: CDR1 ENHRY, CDR2 SYGVKD. This TCR was recovered from a woman older than 75 in good health. V is TRBV10-3 and J is TRBJ2-7; TRBD2 aligns across 7 bases. Sequences were obtained from blood. The DNA of the CDR3 is TGTGTCATCAGGCTGACTAGCTCCTCCTACGAGCAGTACTTC. Translating it yields CVIRLTSSSYEQYF.